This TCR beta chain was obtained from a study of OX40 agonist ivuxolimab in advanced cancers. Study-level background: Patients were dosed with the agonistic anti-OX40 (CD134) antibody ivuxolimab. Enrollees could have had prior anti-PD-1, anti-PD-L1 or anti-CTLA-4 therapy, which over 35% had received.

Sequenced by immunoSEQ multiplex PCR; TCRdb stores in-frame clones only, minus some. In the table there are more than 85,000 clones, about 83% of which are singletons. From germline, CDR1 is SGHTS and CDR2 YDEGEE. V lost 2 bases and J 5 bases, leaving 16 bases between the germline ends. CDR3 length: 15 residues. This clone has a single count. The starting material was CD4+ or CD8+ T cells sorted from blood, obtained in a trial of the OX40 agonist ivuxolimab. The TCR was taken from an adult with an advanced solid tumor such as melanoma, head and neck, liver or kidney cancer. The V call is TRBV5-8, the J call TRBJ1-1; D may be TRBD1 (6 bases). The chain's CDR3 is CASSLWGQGRTEAFF. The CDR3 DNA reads TGTGCCAGCAGCTTATGGGGGCAGGGAAGGACTGAAGCTTTCTTT. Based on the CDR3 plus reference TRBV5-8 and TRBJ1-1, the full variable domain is EAGVTQSPTHLIKTRGQQATLRCSPISGHTSVYWYQQALGLGLQFLLWYDEGEERNRGNFPPRFSGRQFPNYSSELNVNALELEDSALYLCASSLWGQGRTEAFFGQGTRLTVV.